This T cell receptor (beta chain) emerged from a study of shared clonotypes between healthy human individuals. As for the study in general: CD4 naive cells filled three plates per donor, CD4 memory three, CD8 naive two and CD8 memory one. Study results and caveats: Genetic and exposure-history diversity was limited by the small donor number.

CD45RO-negative, CCR7-positively selected cells formed the naive CD8 fraction, excluding terminally differentiated effector memory CD45RA+ cells. The assay used deep level. The authors distributed each subset's genomic DNA evenly over several immunoSEQ plates. Repertoires were generated with immunoSEQ multiplex PCR, while TCRdb's copy carries only in-frame clones and drops some. The table shows approximately 720,000 clones, with 92% occurring only once. Germline V gene data show CDR1 as KGHSH and CDR2 as LQKENI. V dropped 0 bases and J dropped 0 bases, with 8 bases sitting between them. This CDR3 region has 15 residues. Notes on this clone: What it binds is unknown.

Input material: naive CD8+ T cells sorted from blood. The source is a man younger than 45 in good health. This rearrangement joins TRBV18 to TRBJ2-5, with D uncertain. CDR3 amino acids: CASSPPRGNQETQYF. DNA for the CDR3: TGTGCCAGCTCACCACCGCGCGGCAACCAAGAGACCCAGTACTTC. The variable domain in full, with the rest retrieved from reference TRBV18 and TRBJ2-5, is NAGVMQNPRHLVRRRGQEARLRCSPMKGHSHVYWYRQLPEEGLKFMVYLQKENIIDESGMPKERFSAEFPKEGPSILRIQQVVRGDSAAYFCASSPPRGNQETQYFGPGTRLLVL.